This T cell receptor (beta chain) is drawn from a study of T cells in Graves' hyperthyroidism and ophthalmopathy. Amplification of TCR beta CDR3 regions used RNA as the template. In the first-round RT-PCR of the TCR CDR3, the HTBI primer set was used. TCRdb processed the multiplex PCR reads anew with MiXCR; each CDR3 protein has one entry. The table records about 400,000 distinct CDR3 sequences, approximately 25% of them present only once. Clinical symptoms, serum thyroxine and TRAb, thyroid ultrasound and orbital computed tomography together formed the diagnostic basis. The PBMCs had their origin in more than 9.5 ml of fresh peripheral blood. This CDR3 region has 14 residues. Germline V gives CDR1 SQVTM, CDR2 ANQGSEA. Between the trimmed V and J ends, which lost 1 base and 4 bases, there was a span of 11 bases.

The chain is built from TRBV29-1 and TRBJ2-1; D not resolved. The sequencing input was blood. The sequence came from a man aged 50-59 years with Graves' hyperthyroidism. CDR3 nucleotide sequence: TGCAGCGTTGAAGCTCCGCCGAGATACAATGAGCAGTTCTTC. Translating gives CSVEAPPRYNEQFF.